These T cell receptor beta chains were read from a single sample in a study of T-cell reconstitution after alpha-beta-depleted transplantation in children. TCRdb re-called the PCR reads with MiXCR, one entry per CDR3 protein. The data hold about 500,000 distinct CDR3 sequences, with around a third observed a single time. This specimen was PBMCs from the stem cell graft donor, taken from the stem cell graft. These receptors came from a human donor who donated a stem cell graft to a child with aplastic anemia. Each CDR3 is given with its conserved first and last residue. The D gene is left open where the match is weak. Where a row states a size, it is once, few, many or the class of an expanded clone; other rows omit it.

- | TRBJ1-2 | - | TRBV27 | TGTGCCAGCAGTATAACAGGGCAGGATGGCTACACCTTC | CASSITGQDGYTF
TRBD1 | TRBJ2-5 | - | TRBV11-1 | TGTGCCAGCCGCGACAGGGTGGAGACCCAGTACTTC | CASRDRVETQYF
TRBD1 | TRBJ1-1 | - | TRBV20-1 | TGCAGTGCCCGACAGGGTGTCACTGAAGCTTTCTTT | CSARQGVTEAFF
- | TRBJ1-1 | once | TRBV28 | TGTGCCAGCAGTCCCGCTTCGCTGAACACTGAAGCTTTCTTT | CASSPASLNTEAFF
TRBD2 | TRBJ2-1 | few | TRBV20-1 | TGCAGTGCCCGTACCCAACTGCTAGCGGGAGATAGCAATGAGCAGTTCTTC | CSARTQLLAGDSNEQFF
- | TRBJ2-5 | - | TRBV28 | TGTGCCATAAACAGAGGCGGAGTACAAGAGACCCAGTACTTC | CAINRGGVQETQYF
TRBD2 | TRBJ2-3 | few | TRBV10-3 | TGTGCCATCGGACTAGCGGGAGGTGCCGTAGATACGCAGTATTTT | CAIGLAGGAVDTQYF
TRBD2 | TRBJ2-7 | - | TRBV6-1 | TGTGCCAGCACTGGACTAGCGGGAGGTGCATACGAGCAGTACTTC | CASTGLAGGAYEQYF
TRBD2 | TRBJ2-1 | few | TRBV25-1 | TGTGCCAGCAGTGGCAGCGGGAGCTGGGGGGTCGTTACCAATGAGCAGTTCTTC | CASSGSGSWGVVTNEQFF
- | TRBJ1-2 | - | TRBV7-6 | TGTGCCAGCAGCTTAGGGCAGGGAAGTCTGAATGGCTACACCTTC | CASSLGQGSLNGYTF
- | TRBJ1-5 | - | TRBV9 | TGTGCCAGCAGCGTAGAAGTTAAGGGACAGCCCCAGCATTTT | CASSVEVKGQPQHF
- | TRBJ2-1 | - | TRBV11-2 | TGTGCCAGCAGCCCCCAAGGGCAGCTCTACAATGAGCAGTTCTTC | CASSPQGQLYNEQFF
TRBD2 | TRBJ2-1 | few | TRBV6-1 | TGTGCCAGCACCCCACTAGCGGGAGGGCCGAATGAGCAGTTCTTC | CASTPLAGGPNEQFF
- | TRBJ2-2 | few | TRBV20-1 | TGCAGTGCTAGTCTCTACACCGGGGAGCTGTTTTTT | CSASLYTGELFF
TRBD1 | TRBJ2-2 | - | TRBV6-2/TRBV6-3 | TGTGCCAGCAGTCAACGTTGGACAGGATCACCCTCCGGGGAGCTGTTTTTT | CASSQRWTGSPSGELFF
TRBD1 | TRBJ1-1 | few | TRBV7-9 | TGTGCCAGCAGCCCCCCACAGGGGATGGTGACTGAAGCTTTCTTT | CASSPPQGMVTEAFF
TRBD1 | TRBJ2-7 | - | TRBV14 | TGTGCCAGCAGCCATGTTGGACAGGCCTCCTACGAGCAGTACTTC | CASSHVGQASYEQYF
TRBD2 | TRBJ2-3 | few | TRBV13 | TGTGCCAGCAGCTCTCCTAGCGGGAGCTCAGATACGCAGTATTTT | CASSSPSGSSDTQYF
TRBD1 | TRBJ1-1 | few | TRBV6-2/TRBV6-3 | TGTGCCAGCAGTTCGCCGTGGGACAGGGGTCCTAACACTGAAGCTTTCTTT | CASSSPWDRGPNTEAFF
TRBD1 | TRBJ1-4 | - | TRBV7-9 | TGTGCCAGCAGCGATACGGACCGGGACAGGTTTAATGAAAAACTGTTTTTT | CASSDTDRDRFNEKLFF
TRBD2 | TRBJ2-1 | few | TRBV13 | TGTGCCAGCAGCCTCCCGCAACCGGGACTAGCGGGAGTCAATGAGCAGTTCTTC | CASSLPQPGLAGVNEQFF
- | TRBJ1-1 | - | TRBV19 | TGTGCCAGTAGTAGGGGGCAGGGACGGAACACTGAAGCTTTCTTT | CASSRGQGRNTEAFF
- | TRBJ2-7 | - | TRBV9 | TGTGCCAGCAGCCCTCAGATTTCAACAGGGCTCGAGCAGTACTTC | CASSPQISTGLEQYF
- | TRBJ2-1 | - | TRBV6-2/TRBV6-3 | TGTGCCAGCAGCCGTGGCTATGAGCAGTTCTTC | CASSRGYEQFF
TRBD2 | TRBJ2-1 | - | TRBV5-1 | TGCGCCAGCAGCTCACGGACTAGCGGGACTCAGGAGCAGTTCTTC | CASSSRTSGTQEQFF
TRBD1 | TRBJ1-2 | - | TRBV25-1 | TGTGCCAGCAGTGGGGGACAGGCCGGCCGTTATGGCTACACCTTC | CASSGGQAGRYGYTF
- | TRBJ1-2 | - | TRBV5-1 | TGCGCCAGCAGCCAGCCAGGTATGGACCTAAGAGGCTACACCTTC | CASSQPGMDLRGYTF
- | TRBJ1-1 | - | TRBV12-3/TRBV12-4 | TGTGCCAGCAGTTTATATGGGGGGGTAAAAGGCAGGGCTTTCTTT | CASSLYGGVKGRAFF
- | TRBJ1-1 | - | TRBV18 | TGTGCCAGCTCACGAATCGGGGGGCGGGTCGAAGCTTTCTTT | CASSRIGGRVEAFF
TRBD2 | TRBJ2-1 | few | TRBV6-5 | TGTGCCAGCAGTTCGAACGGACTAGCGGGAGGCTACAATGAGCAGTTCTTC | CASSSNGLAGGYNEQFF
- | TRBJ2-5 | few | TRBV7-2 | TGTGCCAGCAGCTCAGACGGACGTAGTCAGTACTTC | CASSSDGRSQYF
- | TRBJ1-1 | - | TRBV29-1 | TGCAGCGCTTACCCACTCCGGCCCATGAACACTGAAGCTTTCTTT | CSAYPLRPMNTEAFF
TRBD1 | TRBJ1-2 | - | TRBV27 | TGTGCCAGCAGTTCACCCTCAGGGGGTCGAGCTAACTATGGCTACACCTTC | CASSSPSGGRANYGYTF
TRBD1 | TRBJ2-1 | once | TRBV13 | TGTGCCAGCAGCTTAGGCCTTGGGACAGGAGCTTACAATGAGCAGTTCTTC | CASSLGLGTGAYNEQFF
- | TRBJ1-1 | - | TRBV29-1 | TGCAGCGTTGAAGATCTCGGAAGGAACACTGAAGCTTTCTTT | CSVEDLGRNTEAFF
- | TRBJ1-2 | - | TRBV25-1 | TGTGCCAGCAGTGAGTCGGGACACAGCTATGGCTACACCTTC | CASSESGHSYGYTF
- | TRBJ2-5 | few | TRBV5-4 | TGTGCCAGCAGCCCTAAGGAAGAGACCCAGTACTTC | CASSPKEETQYF
- | TRBJ2-2 | - | TRBV7-9 | TGTGCCAGCAGCTTAAACGGTCCAGCCTCGAACACCGGGGAGCTGTTTTTT | CASSLNGPASNTGELFF
- | TRBJ2-1 | few | TRBV10-3 | TGTGCCATCAGTGAGTTTGGCAGGGTAAAGAATGAGCAGTTCTTC | CAISEFGRVKNEQFF